This T cell receptor (beta chain) was retrieved from a study of cytomegalovirus exposure and HLA in healthy donors. Study outcomes and limitations: For presence/absence analyses, sequencing depth was assumed to be roughly uniform across donors. Most of the CMV-associated TCR beta chains (in a later analysis) appeared to be HLA-restricted.

In the PCR, 60 Vbeta and 13 Jbeta primers were used. TCRdb's copy holds only in-frame clones and misses some; the assay was immunoSEQ multiplex PCR. Of 80,000 or so clones listed, approximately 67% were seen once; the top ten hold 4% to 5.5%. V was shortened by 4 bases and J by 2 bases, with 12 bases between the two germline ends. Germline lookup yields CDR1 GTSNPN and CDR2 SVGIG (reference sequence). The CDR3 is 15 residues long. This clone appeared a few times. Its antigen is currently unknown. The source is a male donor in good health and CMV-seropositive. Sequenced material: PBMCs. The rearrangement joins TRBV30 to TRBJ2-6; unclear D gene. CDR3 amino acids: CAWTGLVTGANVLTF. The CDR3 DNA reads as TGTGCCTGGACAGGCCTCGTTACTGGGGCCAACGTCCTGACTTTC.